The rows below give T cell receptor beta chains drawn from one sample of a study of post-analysis software for immune sequencing data. TCRdb used MiXCR to reprocess the PCR reads, holding one entry per CDR3 protein. This table has roughly 540,000 distinct CDR3 sequences, less than 40% appearing once. Input material: blood. The origin of the receptors is a girl aged 2-17 years with multiple sclerosis. CDR3s include the opening cysteine and the closing phenylalanine or tryptophan. The D gene is left open where the match is weak. For some rows the clone size is stated as once, few or many, or as a class when expanded; others skip it.

clone_size | j_call | v_call | d_call | cdr3_aa | cdr3_nt
many | TRBJ2-5 | TRBV20-1 | . | CSAKTGQETQYF | TGCAGTGCTAAGACTGGACAAGAGACCCAGTACTTC
few | TRBJ2-1 | TRBV24-1 | . | CATSDPSALYEQFF | TGTGCCACCAGTGACCCCTCGGCCCTATACGAGCAGTTCTTC
. | TRBJ1-6 | TRBV20-1 | . | CSASPLDAANSPLHF | TGCAGTGCTTCGCCCCTGGACGCGGCTAATTCACCCCTCCACTTT
. | TRBJ2-7 | TRBV4-1 | . | CASSPVTGEQYF | TGCGCCAGCAGCCCGGTGACGGGTGAGCAGTACTTC
few | TRBJ1-6 | TRBV29-1 | . | CSPPERGFLSYNSPLHF | TGCAGCCCCCCTGAAAGGGGGTTTTTATCCTATAATTCACCCCTCCACTTT
once | TRBJ2-7 | TRBV20-1 | . | CSVMVDVSTSYEQYF | TGCAGTGTGATGGTCGATGTGTCAACCTCCTACGAGCAGTACTTC
. | TRBJ2-7 | TRBV5-1 | TRBD2 | CASIPSGGAEEQYF | TGCGCCAGCATCCCCAGCGGGGGGGCAGAAGAGCAGTACTTC
. | TRBJ2-1 | TRBV28 | TRBD2 | CASSTSGIYNEQFF | TGTGCCAGCAGCACTAGCGGAATCTACAATGAGCAGTTCTTC
few | TRBJ2-1 | TRBV7-2 | . | CASRLGGLAKYNEQFF | TGTGCCAGCAGATTAGGGGGTCTAGCTAAGTACAATGAGCAGTTCTTC
. | TRBJ2-1 | TRBV20-1 | TRBD2 | CSARDSLAGYNEQFF | TGCAGTGCTAGAGATTCCCTAGCGGGTTACAATGAGCAGTTCTTC
few | TRBJ1-2 | TRBV6-2/TRBV6-3 | . | CASSRDTMTGGYTF | TGTGCCAGCAGCCGGGACACCATGACCGGGGGCTACACCTTC
many | TRBJ1-4 | TRBV29-1 | . | CSVQKLFF | TGCAGCGTCCAGAAACTGTTTTTT
few | TRBJ2-5 | TRBV4-1 | . | CASSQVSGFRETQYF | TGCGCCAGCAGCCAAGTTAGTGGTTTTAGGGAGACCCAGTACTTC
few | TRBJ2-5 | TRBV4-2 | . | CASSPAAGLQETQYF | TGTGCCAGCAGCCCAGCCGCGGGTTTACAAGAGACCCAGTACTTC
. | TRBJ2-3 | TRBV4-1 | TRBD2 | CASSPSGASGYTDTQYF | TGCGCCAGCAGCCCCTCTGGTGCTAGCGGTTACACAGATACGCAGTATTTT
once | TRBJ2-6 | TRBV5-1 | TRBD2 | CAGSSGGAPGANVLTF | TGCGCCGGCAGCTCCGGGGGGGCTCCTGGGGCCAACGTCCTGACTTTC
. | TRBJ1-2 | TRBV6-1 | . | CASSEDRSNYGYTF | TGTGCCAGCAGTGAAGATCGTTCTAACTATGGCTACACCTTC
. | TRBJ2-7 | TRBV7-9 | TRBD1 | CASSGAGGRSSYEQYF | TGTGCCAGCAGCGGAGCAGGGGGCCGGAGCTCCTACGAGCAGTACTTC
. | TRBJ2-4 | TRBV6-6 | . | CASSPQAIQYF | TGTGCCAGCAGTCCTCAGGCCATTCAGTACTTC
. | TRBJ1-1 | TRBV12-3/TRBV12-4 | TRBD1 | CASSFWTGGIGANTEAFF | TGTGCCAGCAGCTTCTGGACAGGGGGCATAGGAGCGAACACTGAAGCTTTCTTT
once | TRBJ1-4 | TRBV3-1 | . | CASSQGENHGEKLFF | TGTGCCAGCAGCCAGGGCGAGAATCACGGTGAAAAACTGTTTTTT
. | TRBJ1-2 | TRBV12-3/TRBV12-4 | . | CASRPGAYNYGYTF | TGTGCCAGCAGGCCCGGGGCATATAACTATGGCTACACCTTC
. | TRBJ1-2 | TRBV4-1 | . | CASSQGQPANYGYTF | TGCGCCAGCAGCCAGGGCCAGCCAGCTAACTATGGCTACACCTTC
. | TRBJ2-5 | TRBV29-1 | . | CSVVGLSGTQYF | TGCAGCGTCGTGGGCCTATCGGGGACCCAGTACTTC
. | TRBJ2-4 | TRBV5-1 | TRBD2 | CASSLTAGRDIQYF | TGCGCCAGCAGCTTGACCGCAGGGAGGGACATTCAGTACTTC
. | TRBJ1-1 | TRBV6-5 | . | CASSYSQTTEAFF | TGTGCCAGCAGTTACTCCCAGACCACTGAAGCTTTCTTT
. | TRBJ1-5 | TRBV6-5 | TRBD1 | CASRLRQGNQPQHF | TGTGCCAGCAGACTACGACAGGGAAATCAGCCCCAGCATTTT
few | TRBJ1-4 | TRBV5-1 | . | CASSLRAGLINEKLFF | TGCGCCAGCAGCTTGCGGGCAGGTCTTATTAATGAAAAACTGTTTTTT
few | TRBJ1-5 | TRBV7-6 | . | CASSYGDGNQPQHF | TGTGCCAGCAGCTACGGGGACGGCAATCAGCCCCAGCATTTT
. | TRBJ2-7 | TRBV18 | TRBD1 | CASSPGGQGLYEQYF | TGTGCCAGCTCACCAGGGGGACAGGGACTATACGAGCAGTACTTC
few | TRBJ2-2 | TRBV7-2 | . | CASSLRHVTGELFF | TGTGCCAGCAGCTTAAGACACGTCACCGGGGAGCTGTTTTTT
. | TRBJ2-7 | TRBV11-2 | TRBD1 | CASSLAGTGAYYEQYF | TGTGCCAGCAGCTTAGCGGGGACAGGGGCCTACTACGAGCAGTACTTC
. | TRBJ2-3 | TRBV11-3 | . | CASSSPGNTDTQYF | TGTGCCAGCAGCTCTCCCGGGAACACAGATACGCAGTATTTT
many | TRBJ2-3 | TRBV12-3/TRBV12-4 | . | CASLYGRTDTQYF | TGTGCCAGCTTGTACGGCCGCACAGATACGCAGTATTTT
few | TRBJ2-5 | TRBV5-1 | . | CASSPTRPPQETQYF | TGCGCCAGCAGCCCAACCCGTCCCCCGCAAGAGACCCAGTACTTC
few | TRBJ1-2 | TRBV20-1 | . | CSALGGGFNYGYTF | TGCAGTGCCCTAGGAGGGGGGTTCAACTATGGCTACACCTTC
. | TRBJ2-1 | TRBV9 | TRBD1 | CASSVERQGSYNEQFF | TGTGCCAGCAGCGTGGAGAGACAGGGATCCTACAATGAGCAGTTCTTC
few | TRBJ1-5 | TRBV7-8 | . | CASSSASRQTTDQPQHF | TGTGCCAGCAGCTCCGCCTCCCGACAGACCACCGATCAGCCCCAGCATTTT
. | TRBJ1-4 | TRBV7-8 | . | CASSSLGDWIEKLFF | TGTGCCAGCAGCTCACTTGGGGACTGGATTGAAAAACTGTTTTTT